This TCR beta chain came from a study of blood T cells in healthy people across ages. The germline gives CDR1 DFQATT, CDR2 SNEGSKA (reference sequence). CDR3 length: 13 residues. V lost 5 bases and J lost 7; bases outside the gene matches: 9. Every donor provided roughly 10 milliliters of peripheral blood. This clonotype is a singleton in its sample. Alongside a J-beta primer mix, a sample-barcoded 5' primer served in a second PCR lasting about 6 to 11 cycles. Tagging of each cDNA molecule was performed by a template-switch adaptor with 12 random nucleotides. TCRdb redid the calling of the 5' RACE reads with MiXCR, one entry per CDR3 protein. The profile shows 850,000 to 1,000,000 distinct CDR3 sequences, about 44% of them singletons.

This chain connects TRBV20-1 to TRBJ2-7, with TRBD1 matching over 9 bases. The clonotype was recovered from a man aged 25 to 40 in good health. What was sequenced was blood. Here the CDR3 DNA reads TGCAGTGCTCACGGGACAGGGTATGATGAGCAGTACTTC. It specifies CSAHGTGYDEQYF.